The subject of this entry is one T cell receptor (beta chain). Its antigen is still unknown. Each subset's genomic DNA was shared equally among a number of immunoSEQ plates. In the sorted-subset replicate PCRs, 200 ng DNA, tens of thousands of T cell genomes, was used. The protocol was immunoSEQ multiplex PCR, while the TCRdb copy is restricted to in-frame clones and leaves out a portion. Of about 610,000 clones detected, about 95% appear once; the ten largest clones hold approximately 0.1%. This CDR3 spans 14 amino acids. Trimming took 6 bases from V and 0 from J; bases not matched to a gene: 4. CDR1 MDHEN and CDR2 SYDVKM come from the germline V gene. The source of the sample is a study of shared clonotypes between healthy human individuals. Study findings and constraints: Sample collection involved blood only; tissue repertoires are likely different.

CD45RO-negative, CCR7-positively selected cells formed the naive CD8 fraction, excluding terminally differentiated effector memory CD45RA+ cells. The sequenced sample was naive CD8+ T cells sorted from blood. The V and J genes are TRBV28 and TRBJ2-7; 8 bases line up with TRBD2. The receptor was derived from a woman aged 30 to 39 in good health. For the CDR3, the DNA is TGTGCCAGCAGACAAAGCGGGAGCTCCTACGAGCAGTACTTC. This encodes CASRQSGSSYEQYF.